The present T cell receptor (beta chain) was sequenced within a study of Ad26.COV2.S vaccination and SARS-CoV-2 variants. Study-wide findings and caveats: Among vaccine recipients, spike-specific TCR breadth exceeded that of placebo recipients.

Notes on this clone: Its antigen is still unknown.

Noted treatment: 15 to 20 received Ad26.COV2.S at low or high dose, single or two shots; 5 received placebo; per-sample allocation not given. Samples came from day 63 after the first vaccine or placebo injection. V lost 10 bases to trimming and J lost 4 bases, with 11 bases between them. There are 12 residues in the CDR3. Germline CDR1 and CDR2: SGHAT and FQNNGV. Profiled with immunoSEQ multiplex PCR; TCRdb holds only in-frame clones, not every one. This sample has approximately 400,000 clones, with 85% found just once. The receptor was derived from a person between 18 and 65 years old who received the Ad26.COV2.S COVID-19 vaccine or a placebo. The sample consisted of peripheral blood, taken in a trial of Ad26.COV2.S vaccine versus placebo. V and J are TRBV11-2 and TRBJ2-1; a weak D match, TRBD1 (6 bases). The CDR3 region has the DNA TGTGCCACCCAACAGGGTTACAATGAGCAGTTCTTC. Protein product: CATQQGYNEQFF.